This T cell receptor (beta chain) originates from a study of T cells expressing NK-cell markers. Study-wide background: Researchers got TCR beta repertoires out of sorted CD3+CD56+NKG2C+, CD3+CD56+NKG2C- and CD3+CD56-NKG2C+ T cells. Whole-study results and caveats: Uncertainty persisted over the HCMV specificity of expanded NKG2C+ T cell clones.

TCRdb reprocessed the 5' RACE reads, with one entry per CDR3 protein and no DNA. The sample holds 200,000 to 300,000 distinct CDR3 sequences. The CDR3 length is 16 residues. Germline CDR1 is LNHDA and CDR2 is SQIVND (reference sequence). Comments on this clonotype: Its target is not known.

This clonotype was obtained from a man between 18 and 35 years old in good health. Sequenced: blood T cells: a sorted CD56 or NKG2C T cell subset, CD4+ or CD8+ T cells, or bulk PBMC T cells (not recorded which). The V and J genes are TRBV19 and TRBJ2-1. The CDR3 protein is CASSIRTLAPYNEQFF.